This entry describes one TCR beta chain. The CDR3 runs to 13 residues. Trimming took 7 bases from V and 4 from J; bases not matched to a gene: 7. This entry comes from a study of human T cells and chemical hapten exposure. Background on the study: Patients additionally received therapeutic doses of diphenylcyclopropenone on the scalp once a week, and this continued throughout the roughly 22-week study. Read at 6 days, the patch tests placed 0.01% DPC on the upper back.

One entry per CDR3 protein results from TCRdb running MiXCR on the RACE reads. The sample lists approximately 25,000 distinct CDR3 sequences, approximately 10% occurring once. Time point specified: patch test 2, 6 weeks after DPC sensitization. Specified treatment: therapeutic diphenylcyclopropenone sensitization with weekly scalp DPC. Blood was collected ahead of every patch test applied. Donors were 18 to 70-year-old alopecia patients suitable for DPC. Here the sequenced sample was whole blood, taken in connection with sensitization to the hapten diphenylcyclopropenone (DPC). The TCR sequence derives from a man aged 25 to 40 with alopecia areata. Some clones in this sample may be carry-over from other donors' samples. V and J are TRBV12-3 or TRBV12-4 and TRBJ2-7; 7 bases agree with TRBD2. The CDR3: CASTTMGGYEQYF. CDR3 nucleotide sequence: TGTGCCAGCACGACCATGGGAGGGTACGAGCAGTACTTC.